This record looks at one T cell receptor (beta chain) sequence and its context. Its antigen is unidentified. Running of the assay took place at deep level. Over several immunoSEQ plates, each subset's genomic DNA was distributed in even portions. Method: immunoSEQ multiplex PCR; TCRdb's copy keeps in-frame clones and lacks some. The data contain about 1.5 million clones, 95% to 99% of them singletons. This record comes from a study of shared clonotypes between healthy human individuals. Overall study results and limits: Larger estimated richness was generally recorded for naive subsets relative to memory subsets.

This sequence originates from a man between 25 and 39 years old in good health. Sequencing used naive CD4+ T cells sorted from blood. Stated subset: CD45RA+ positively selected.

CDR3: CASSLTGRVYNEQFF. The CDR3, as DNA: TGTGCCAGCAGCTTAACCGGGAGAGTCTACAATGAGCAGTTCTTC. The chain joins TRBV7-9 to TRBJ2-1; maybe TRBD2 (6 bases). Trimming shortened V by 2 bases and J by 3 bases, and 11 bases separated the two germline ends. The V gene's germline CDR1 is SEHNR and CDR2 FQNEAQ (reference sequence). This CDR3 comprises 15 residues.